One sample yielded the 12 T cell receptor beta chains listed below, sequenced in a study of technical replicates of blood from several donors. Clones were read by immunoSEQ multiplex PCR, and TCRdb kept only the in-frame ones, dropping some. Among 98,000 or so clones listed, 90% to 96% were seen once. The sequencing sample was made of T cells isolated from PBMCs. The receptors come from a human donor in good health.

The gene calls are TRBV6-6 and TRBJ2-7; D perhaps matches TRBD1 (6 bases). Germline V gene lookup returns CDR1 MNHNY and CDR2 SVGAGI (reference sequence). This CDR3 contains 16 residues. Trimming cost V 0 bases and J 6 bases, with 18 bases left between them. In DNA form, the CDR3 reads TGTGCCAGCAGTTACTCGCCGATTAACAGGGCCGGCGAGCAGTACTTC. This encodes CASSYSPINRAGEQYF.

The genes are TRBV7-8 and TRBJ2-5; D is possibly TRBD1 (7 bases). With 4 bases removed from V and 5 bases from J, the gap between germline ends came to 23 bases. Germline V gene lookup returns CDR1 SGHVS and CDR2 FQNEAQ. This CDR3 has 17 amino acids. CDR3 DNA: TGTGCCAGCAGCTCGGGGGTCTCCGCACAGGGGAGGGAGACCCAGTACTTC. It codes for CASSSGVSAQGRETQYF.

V usage is TRBV10-1 and J usage is TRBJ2-5, with D perhaps TRBD1 (5 bases). Deletions cut 4 bases from V and 2 bases from J, with 14 bases between. The germline V gene has CDR1 WNHNN and CDR2 SYGVQD (reference sequence). CDR3 length equals 15 residues. DNA of the CDR3: TGCGCCAGCAGTGTAGCCCAAGGGGTACAAGAGACCCAGTACTTC. It codes for CASSVAQGVQETQYF.

V and J are TRBV19 and TRBJ1-3; D remains unclear. CDR1 is LNHDA, CDR2 SQIVND, per germline (reference sequence). The CDR3 length is 17 residues. Trimming pared 2 bases from V and 0 bases from J, leaving 14 bases between. The CDR3 coding sequence is TGTGCCAGTAGTATATTTGAATGGGCGAGCTCTGGAAACACCATATATTTT. Encoded protein: CASSIFEWASSGNTIYF.

The chain recombines TRBV18 with TRBJ2-3, with unresolved D. Deletions cut 3 bases from V and 0 bases from J, with 4 bases between. CDR1 is KGHSH, CDR2 LQKENI, per germline. The CDR3 totals 13 residues. The CDR3 spells CASSPTSTDTQYF. The CDR3 region has the DNA TGTGCCAGCTCACCCACTAGCACAGATACGCAGTATTTT.

The V call is TRBV7-2, the J call TRBJ1-2, with 8 nucleotides matching TRBD1. With V trimmed by 5 bases and J by 5 bases, 7 bases remained unmatched. CDR1 and CDR2 from the germline V gene are SGHTA and FQGNSA. The CDR3 is made up of 14 amino acids. CDR3 nucleotides: TGTGCCAGCAGCCACGGGGGACAGGCTTATGGCTACACCTTC. It specifies CASSHGGQAYGYTF.

CDR3 sequence: CASSLDRTTTDTQYF. The DNA for the CDR3 is TGTGCCAGCAGCTTAGACCGGACAACCACAGATACGCAGTATTTT. The chain is built from TRBV7-9 and TRBJ2-3, with D possibly being TRBD1 (5 bases). The germline V gene encodes CDR1 SEHNR and CDR2 FQNEAQ (reference sequence). The CDR3 length is 15 residues. The V gene lost 1 base and the J gene lost 2 bases, with 10 bases spanning the gap.

This sequence joins TRBV6-5 and TRBJ1-1; a weak D match, TRBD1 (5 bases). V lost 6 bases to trimming and J lost 4 bases, with 18 bases between them. Germline V gene sequence: CDR1 MNHEY, CDR2 SVGAGI. The CDR3 covers 15 residues. The CDR3 DNA reads as TGTGCCAGCAGGGTACAGGCTCCCTCGGGCACTGAAGCTTTCTTT. Amino acid sequence: CASRVQAPSGTEAFF.

The chain couples TRBV7-9 to TRBJ1-1; 7 bases align to TRBD1. The CDR3 sequence is 17 residues long. The ends lost 1 base at V and 0 bases at J; junction bases unmatched: 8. The V gene's germline CDR1 is SEHNR and CDR2 FQNEAQ (reference sequence). The CDR3 nucleotides are TGTGCCAGCAGCTTAGGGCTGGGACAGATCATGAACACTGAAGCTTTCTTT. Its translation is CASSLGLGQIMNTEAFF.

This sequence joins TRBV27 and TRBJ2-6; possibly TRBD1 for D (9 bases). Germline loops: CDR1 MNHEY, CDR2 SMNVEV (reference sequence). The CDR3 sequence is 22 residues long. V gave up 6 bases and J gave up 3 bases, with 33 bases separating them. This CDR3 is CASSRQGEYGGAVSVGANVLTF. The CDR3 coding sequence is TGTGCCAGCAGCCGACAGGGGGAGTACGGGGGGGCCGTTTCGGTTGGGGCCAACGTCCTGACTTTC.

This clone was seen a few times. The V call is TRBV2, the J call TRBJ2-2; 11 bases are shared with TRBD1. V was pared by 9 bases and J by 2 bases, with 2 bases of the junction left unmatched. CDR1 and CDR2 from the germline V gene are SNHLY and FYNNEI. This CDR3 has 14 residues. The CDR3 here is CASRTGGNTGELFF. CDR3 DNA: TGTGCCAGTCGGACAGGGGGCAACACCGGGGAGCTGTTTTTT.

The chain recombines TRBV5-4 with TRBJ2-2, with 9 bases lining up with TRBD2. J lost 0 bases, V lost 4 bases, and 7 bases had no gene match. The CDR3 contains 17 residues. Germline-derived CDR1 and CDR2 are SGHNT and YYREEE (reference sequence). The CDR3 sequence: CASSPGVAGANTGELFF. The CDR3 region has the DNA TGTGCCAGCAGCCCGGGGGTAGCGGGAGCGAACACCGGGGAGCTGTTTTTT.